This entry lists 13 T cell receptor beta chains sequenced from one sample in a study of shared clonotypes between healthy human individuals. Here immunoSEQ multiplex PCR was the method, and the copy in TCRdb shows in-frame clones only, minus some. In the table there are 800,000 to 950,000 clones, 90% to 98% of which are singletons. Naive CD8 cells were CD45RO-negative, positively selected for CCR7, excluding terminally differentiated effector memory CD45RA+ cells. Sequencing used naive CD8+ T cells sorted from blood. The receptor source for this set is a man aged 25-45 years in good health.

The chain is built from TRBV27 and TRBJ2-1; 7 bases fit TRBD1. Unmatched junction bases numbered 13, after V lost 6 bases and J lost 8 bases. The CDR3 contains 15 residues. Looked up from germline, CDR1 is MNHEY and CDR2 is SMNVEV (reference sequence). As DNA, the CDR3 is TGTGCCAGCAGCCAAGGACAGGAATATGCCTATGAGCAGTTCTTC. This gives the protein CASSQGQEYAYEQFF.

This chain joins TRBV9 and TRBJ1-2; D not resolved. The CDR3 is 11 residues long. Germline V gene sequence: CDR1 SGDLS, CDR2 YYNGEE. V lost 4 bases, J lost 6 bases, and 7 bases lay in between. The DNA of the CDR3 is TGTGCCAGCAGCCAGGCCGATGGCTACACCTTC. Translating gives CASSQADGYTF.

This clone has just a few counts. The sample has other DNA sequences that encode this CDR3 too. This chain links TRBV9 with TRBJ2-7; D gene unclear. This CDR3 region has 11 residues. Germline CDR1 is SGDLS and CDR2 is YYNGEE. V was trimmed by 3 bases and J by 3 bases, leaving 4 bases between them. The CDR3 region has the DNA TGTGCCAGCAGCGCGGGCTACGAGCAGTACTTC. Translated: CASSAGYEQYF.

The chain employs TRBV5-6 and TRBJ1-2; no firm D call. The V end lost 2 bases, the J end lost 3 bases, and 14 bases lay between the germline ends. Per germline, CDR1 SGHDT and CDR2 YYEEEE. The CDR3 is 15 amino acids. The CDR3 DNA reads as TGTGCCAGCAGCTTTCGGGTGTGGAAGTACTATGGCTACACCTTC. This gives the protein CASSFRVWKYYGYTF.

This chain links TRBV9 with TRBJ1-2; 7 bases are a match to TRBD1. This CDR3 contains 19 residues. V lost 0 bases, J lost 3 bases, and 17 bases stayed unmatched. The germline V gene has CDR1 SGDLS and CDR2 YYNGEE. The DNA of the CDR3 is TGTGCCAGCAGCGTAGCCCCCCGCTCCCAGGGGGTTAAGGACTATGGCTACACCTTC. This codes for CASSVAPRSQGVKDYGYTF.

A word on this clone: The sample carries other DNA sequences with the same CDR3. V gene TRBV7-2 combines with J gene TRBJ2-7; tentatively, D is TRBD1 (6 bases). Germline loops: CDR1 SGHTA, CDR2 FQGNSA. The CDR3 totals 13 residues. The ends were cut back, 5 bases at V and 0 bases at J, with 8 bases in the middle. CDR3: CASSGGSSYEQYF. CDR3 bases: TGTGCCAGCAGCGGGGGCTCCTCCTACGAGCAGTACTTC. Full variable domain (missing parts from reference TRBV7-2 and TRBJ2-7): GAGVSQSPSNKVTEKGKDVELRCDPISGHTALYWYRQSLGQGLEFLIYFQGNSAPDKSGLPSDRFSAERTGGSVSTLTIQRTQQEDSAVYLCASSGGSSYEQYFGPGTRLTVT.

The genes are TRBV5-6 and TRBJ2-7; tentative D call: TRBD2 (5 bases). The CDR3 spans 14 residues. Germline values: CDR1 SGHDT, CDR2 YYEEEE. V was clipped by 4 bases and J by 0 bases, with 11 bases between them. CDR3 protein: CASSVLSDSYEQYF. The CDR3 DNA sequence: TGTGCCAGCAGCGTACTTAGCGACTCCTACGAGCAGTACTTC.

The chain recombines TRBV7-9 with TRBJ2-3; 8 bases are shared with TRBD2. Germline loops: CDR1 SEHNR, CDR2 FQNEAQ (reference sequence). With V trimmed by 5 bases and J by 5 bases, 12 bases remained unmatched. This CDR3 has 16 amino acids. As DNA, the CDR3 is TGTGCCAGCAGCCCCCCCGGCGGGAGGTCAGTAGATACGCAGTATTTT. Its translation is CASSPPGGRSVDTQYF. Based on the CDR3 plus reference TRBV7-9 and TRBJ2-3, the full variable domain is DTGVSQNPRHKITKRGQNVTFRCDPISEHNRLYWYRQTLGQGPEFLTYFQNEAQLEKSRLLSDRFSAERPKGSFSTLEIQRTEQGDSAMYLCASSPPGGRSVDTQYFGPGTRLTVL.

CDR3 bases: TGTGCCAGCAGCTTATTACTGCTGGGGAGTCGATACGAGCAGTACTTC. Its protein is CASSLLLLGSRYEQYF. The J gene is TRBJ2-7, the V gene TRBV11-2; D perhaps matches TRBD2 (5 bases). In germline, CDR1 is SGHAT, CDR2 FQNNGV. CDR3 size: 16 residues. The V and J ends lost 2 bases and 4 bases respectively, with 18 bases between them. Full variable domain (remainder filled in from reference TRBV11-2 and TRBJ2-7): EAGVAQSPRYKIIEKRQSVAFWCNPISGHATLYWYQQILGQGPKLLIQFQNNGVVDDSQLPKDRFSAERLKGVDSTLKIQPAKLEDSAVYLCASSLLLLGSRYEQYFGPGTRLTVT.

This clone has a single count. V and J are TRBV11-2 and TRBJ2-7; tentative D call: TRBD1 (8 bases). Germline V CDR1 and CDR2: SGHAT, FQNNGV. The V gene lost 10 bases and the J gene lost 5 bases, with 15 bases spanning the gap. This CDR3 comprises 12 residues. The CDR3 nucleotides read TGTGCCATCACAGGGGGGGGCCACGAGCAGTACTTC. This sequence encodes CAITGGGHEQYF.

As concerns this clone: The same CDR3 can be traced to other DNA sequences in this sample. The chain is built from TRBV7-9 and TRBJ1-1; the D is unclear. Looked up from germline, CDR1 is SEHNR and CDR2 is FQNEAQ (reference sequence). The CDR3 length is 13 residues. V lost 1 base and J lost 0, with 3 bases in between. In DNA form, the CDR3 reads TGTGCCAGCAGCTTAGAGGTGAACACTGAAGCTTTCTTT. It codes for CASSLEVNTEAFF.

The CDR3 DNA is TGTGCCAGCAGCCCCGAAGGGGGCGGGGTCACCGGGGAGCTGTTTTTT. Translated: CASSPEGGGVTGELFF. The chain is built from TRBV7-7 and TRBJ2-2; D may be TRBD1 (7 bases). The CDR3 length is 16 residues. V shed 5 bases and J shed 4 bases, with 17 bases lying between them. From germline, CDR1 is SSHAT and CDR2 FNYEAQ (reference sequence).

The chain is built from TRBV27 and TRBJ2-3, with D hard to call. The CDR3 runs to 12 residues. Germline CDR1 MNHEY, CDR2 SMNVEV (reference sequence). V shed 2 bases and J shed 6 bases, with 6 bases lying between them. The CDR3 nucleotides read TGTGCCAGCAGTTTAGGATGGGATACGCAGTATTTT. It codes for CASSLGWDTQYF.